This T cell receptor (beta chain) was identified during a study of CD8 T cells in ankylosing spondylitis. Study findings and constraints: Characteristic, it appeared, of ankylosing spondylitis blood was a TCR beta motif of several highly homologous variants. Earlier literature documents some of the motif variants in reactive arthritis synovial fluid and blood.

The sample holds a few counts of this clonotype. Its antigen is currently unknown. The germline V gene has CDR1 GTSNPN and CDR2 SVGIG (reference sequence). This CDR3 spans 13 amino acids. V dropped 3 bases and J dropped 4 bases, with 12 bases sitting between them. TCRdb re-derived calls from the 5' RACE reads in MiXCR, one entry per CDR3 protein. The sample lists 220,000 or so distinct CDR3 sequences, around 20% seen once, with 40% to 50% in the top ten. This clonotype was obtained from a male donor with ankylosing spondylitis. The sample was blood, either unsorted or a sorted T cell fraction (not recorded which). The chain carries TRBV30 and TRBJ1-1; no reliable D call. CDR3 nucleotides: TGTGCCTGGAGCGTTGACTCGACCACTGAAGCTTTCTTT. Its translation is CAWSVDSTTEAFF.